These 14 T cell receptor beta chains originate from one sample sequenced in a study of Graves' ophthalmopathy and Graves' hyperthyroidism. From RNA, the CDR3 regions of TCR beta chains were amplified and sequenced. An initial RT-PCR round employing HTBI primers preceded a second-round multiplex PCR. Each CDR3 protein gets one entry after TCRdb re-called the multiplex PCR reads with MiXCR. Of around 590,000 distinct CDR3 sequences detected, just under 40% appear once; the ten largest clones hold about 4.2%. Sequencing was carried out using peripheral blood or thyroid tissue (not recorded which). The receptor set was obtained from an adult man with Graves' hyperthyroidism.

The chain has TRBV29-1 and TRBJ2-5; possibly TRBD1 for D (5 bases). Germline V gives CDR1 SQVTM, CDR2 ANQGSEA. The V gene lost 3 bases and the J gene lost 6 bases, with 11 bases spanning the gap. This CDR3 comprises 12 residues. The CDR3 protein is CSVDPGLKTQYF. CDR3 DNA: TGCAGCGTTGACCCAGGGCTTAAGACCCAGTACTTC.

This clonotype came up a few times. The chain carries TRBV19 and TRBJ1-1, with D maybe TRBD1 (5 bases). Looked up from germline, CDR1 is LNHDA and CDR2 is SQIVND (reference sequence). This CDR3 is built from 15 residues. The V gene lost 2 bases and the J gene lost 1 base, with 11 bases spanning the gap. This CDR3 is CASSIQGIGNTEAFF. CDR3 DNA: TGTGCCAGTAGTATACAGGGAATAGGGAACACTGAAGCTTTCTTT.

The genes are TRBV29-1 and TRBJ1-1, with a weak D call TRBD1 (5 bases). Trimming took 5 bases from V and 3 from J, leaving 13 bases between them. The length of the CDR3 is 13 residues. Looked up from germline, CDR1 is SQVTM and CDR2 is ANQGSEA. CDR3 coding DNA: TGCAGCGTTTTTGGGGGAACTTACACTGAAGCTTTCTTT. This translates into CSVFGGTYTEAFF.

This clonotype was counted between two and nine times. The chain carries TRBV5-1 and TRBJ1-3, with D unresolved. V was trimmed by 4 bases and J by 1 base, leaving 15 bases between them. The CDR3 consists of 16 residues. Germline V gene sequence: CDR1 SGHRS, CDR2 YFSETQ. Here the CDR3 reads CASSRVGRISGNTIYF. In DNA form, the CDR3 reads TGCGCCAGCAGCCGAGTCGGTCGGATTTCTGGAAACACCATATATTTT.

This clonotype was seen more than once but under ten times. The chain employs TRBV9 and TRBJ1-2; D may be TRBD1 (5 bases). This CDR3 region has 16 residues. V shed 3 bases and J shed 0 bases, with 15 bases lying between them. Germline CDR1 reads SGDLS; CDR2 reads YYNGEE. The CDR3 is CASSDIREPTNYGYTF. The CDR3 DNA is TGTGCCAGCAGCGACATCAGGGAACCCACTAACTATGGCTACACCTTC.

This clonotype has ten or more counts. The rearrangement joins TRBV11-2 to TRBJ1-2; weak D call: TRBD1 (5 bases). The CDR3 is 14 residues long. CDR1 is SGHAT and CDR2 is FQNNGV in the germline V gene. Trimming left V 10 bases short and J 0 bases short, with 15 bases between. CDR3 coding DNA: TGTGCCATCCCCGGAGACAGCCCTAACTATGGCTACACCTTC. It codes for CAIPGDSPNYGYTF. Using reference TRBV11-2 and TRBJ1-2 for the parts outside the CDR3, the full variable domain is EAGVAQSPRYKIIEKRQSVAFWCNPISGHATLYWYQQILGQGPKLLIQFQNNGVVDDSQLPKDRFSAERLKGVDSTLKIQPAKLEDSAVYLCAIPGDSPNYGYTFGSGTRLTVV.

The chain couples TRBV5-8 to TRBJ2-7; 7 bases are shared with TRBD2. CDR3 size: 13 residues. Germline CDR1 and CDR2: SGHTS and YDEGEE. After removal of 2 bases from V and 7 bases from J, the junction contained 6 bases not matched to a gene. CDR3 loop: CASSFGGGLEQYF. The CDR3 region has the DNA TGTGCCAGCAGCTTCGGGGGAGGGCTTGAGCAGTACTTC.

This clonotype occurred once. This chain joins TRBV29-1 and TRBJ1-5; 9 nucleotides agree with TRBD1. V was pared by 6 bases and J by 4 bases, with 4 bases of the junction left unmatched. Germline V gene data show CDR1 as SQVTM and CDR2 as ANQGSEA. The CDR3 spans 13 residues. CDR3 residues: CSVGTGRNQPQHF. The CDR3 region has the DNA TGCAGCGTAGGGACAGGGAGGAATCAGCCCCAGCATTTT.

As to this clonotype: One end of the junction is discordant with germline, which a read error may explain. This chain uses TRBV10-3 with TRBJ1-2; maybe TRBD1 (5 bases). Per the germline V gene, CDR1 is ENHRY and CDR2 is SYGVKD. The CDR3 extends over 13 amino acids. This CDR3 is CAISDTPRAGHTF. The CDR3 DNA reads as TGTGCCATCAGTGACACCCCCAGGGCTGGCCACACCTTC.

This clonotype has ten or more counts. The chain couples TRBV11-2 to TRBJ2-7; D perhaps matches TRBD1 (5 bases). V was cut by 0 bases and J by 3 bases, with 6 bases left in between. There are 13 residues in the CDR3. Germline V lookup: CDR1 SGHAT, CDR2 FQNNGV. The CDR3 spells CASSLDRVYEQYF. The CDR3 DNA reads TGTGCCAGCAGCTTAGACAGGGTCTACGAGCAGTACTTC.

At least ten counts were recorded for this clonotype. This chain connects TRBV6-6 to TRBJ2-7, with D possibly TRBD1 on 5 matching bases. V dropped 4 bases and J dropped 6 bases, with 19 bases sitting between them. Per the germline V gene, CDR1 is MNHNY and CDR2 is SVGAGI (reference sequence). CDR3 length: 15 residues. The CDR3 DNA reads TGTGCCAGCAGTTCCTACCTACCCTCAGGGTCCGAGCAGTACTTC. It yields the protein CASSSYLPSGSEQYF.

The genes are TRBV10-3 and TRBJ2-3; D not resolved. The CDR3 runs 17 residues. CDR1 is ENHRY and CDR2 is SYGVKD in the germline V gene. The germline V and J ends were trimmed by 1 base and 0 bases, with 14 bases remaining between them. CDR3 loop: CAISEFWRGVSTDTQYF. In DNA form, the CDR3 reads TGTGCCATCAGTGAGTTTTGGCGAGGAGTTAGCACAGATACGCAGTATTTT.

The chain recombines TRBV9 with TRBJ2-3, with D perhaps being TRBD1 or TRBD2 (6 bases each). Looked up from germline, CDR1 is SGDLS and CDR2 is YYNGEE. This CDR3 has 16 amino acids. V shed 0 bases and J shed 3 bases, with 14 bases lying between them. The CDR3 nucleotides are TGTGCCAGCAGCGTAGATGGAGGGGGACCTACAGATACGCAGTATTTT. Translating it yields CASSVDGGGPTDTQYF.

The sample holds many counts of this clonotype. This chain joins TRBV6-6 and TRBJ2-5, with a tentative D call TRBD2 (5 bases). Deletions cut 2 bases from V and 4 bases from J, with 14 bases between. In germline, CDR1 is MNHNY, CDR2 SVGAGI (reference sequence). This CDR3 comprises 15 residues. CDR3 coding DNA: TGTGCCAGCAGTTACCGCGGCGGCGGGCGAGAGACCCAGTACTTC. This gives the protein CASSYRGGGRETQYF.